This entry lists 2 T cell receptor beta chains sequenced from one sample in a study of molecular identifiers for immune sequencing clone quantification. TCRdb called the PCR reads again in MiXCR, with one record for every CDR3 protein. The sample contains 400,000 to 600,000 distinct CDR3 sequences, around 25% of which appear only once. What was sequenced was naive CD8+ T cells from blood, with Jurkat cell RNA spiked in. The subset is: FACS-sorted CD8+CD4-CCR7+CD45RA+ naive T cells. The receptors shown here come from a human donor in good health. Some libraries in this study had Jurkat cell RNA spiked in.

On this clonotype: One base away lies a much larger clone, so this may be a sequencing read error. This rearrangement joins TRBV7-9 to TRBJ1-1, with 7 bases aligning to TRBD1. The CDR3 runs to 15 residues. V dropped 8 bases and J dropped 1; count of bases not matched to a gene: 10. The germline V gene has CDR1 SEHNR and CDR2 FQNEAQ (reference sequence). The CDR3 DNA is TGTGCCAGCGGCTCCTGGGACAGAAAGAACACTGAAGCTTTCTTT. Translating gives CASGSWDRKNTEAFF.

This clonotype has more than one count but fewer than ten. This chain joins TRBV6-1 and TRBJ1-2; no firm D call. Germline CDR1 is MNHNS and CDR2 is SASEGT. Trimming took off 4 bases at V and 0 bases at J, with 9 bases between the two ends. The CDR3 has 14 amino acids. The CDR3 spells CASSVVGSNYGYTF. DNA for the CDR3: TGTGCCAGCAGTGTAGTGGGTTCTAACTATGGCTACACCTTC.